Each of the 29 T cell receptor beta chains below was sequenced from the same sample in a study of blood T cell repertoires in COVID-19. TCRdb's copy holds only in-frame clones and misses some; the assay was immunoSEQ multiplex PCR. Of some 100,000 clones listed, roughly 90% are singletons. Sequencing input: peripheral blood. These TCRs come from a woman aged 55-69 years with acute or convalescent COVID-19.

The chain recombines TRBV20-1 with TRBJ2-7; D is ambiguous. Deletions cut 3 bases from V and 2 bases from J, with 8 bases between. The CDR3 is 12 amino acids. Germline V CDR1 and CDR2: DFQATT, SNEGSKA (reference sequence). CDR3 sequence: CSASEQTYEQYF. In DNA, the CDR3 is TGCAGTGCTAGTGAGCAGACCTACGAGCAGTACTTC.

J is TRBJ2-7 and V is TRBV5-5; 10 nucleotides align to TRBD1. CDR3 length equals 13 residues. Germline V gene sequence: CDR1 SGHKS, CDR2 YYEKEE (reference sequence). Trimming cost V 0 bases and J 11 bases; bases outside gene matches: 5. The CDR3: CASSLEAGTGEYV. DNA for the CDR3: TGTGCCAGCAGCTTGGAGGCCGGGACAGGGGAGTACGTC.

This clone is a singleton in its sample. The chain uses TRBV19 and TRBJ2-5, with D tentatively TRBD1 (5 bases). The length of the CDR3 is 14 residues. Germline V gives CDR1 LNHDA, CDR2 SQIVND (reference sequence). V was trimmed by 6 bases and J by 4 bases, leaving 15 bases between them. The DNA for the CDR3 is TGTGCCAGTAGAAAGACAGAGGCGCGAGAGACCCAGTACTTC. Its protein product is CASRKTEARETQYF.

This clone was picked up one time. This chain links TRBV27 with TRBJ1-2; TRBD1 matches 7 bases. J gave up 8 bases and V 6 bases, and 6 bases lay outside the gene matches. The CDR3 has 12 amino acids. The V gene's germline CDR1 is MNHEY and CDR2 SMNVEV (reference sequence). DNA of the CDR3: TGTGCCAGCAGAACAGGGGCGGGGGGCTACACCTTC. Encoded protein: CASRTGAGGYTF.

This clone was picked up a small number of times. The rearrangement uses TRBV4-2 and TRBJ2-1; the match to TRBD2 covers 13 bases. Germline V gene lookup returns CDR1 LGHNA and CDR2 YNFKEQ. The trim removed 0 bases at V and 8 bases at J, leaving 1 base unmatched. This CDR3 spans 15 amino acids. The CDR3 DNA reads TGTGCCAGCAGCCAAGAACTAGCGGGAGGGGATGAGCAGTTCTTC. This encodes CASSQELAGGDEQFF.

This chain links TRBV28 with TRBJ1-3, with D hard to call. The CDR3 totals 16 residues. Trimming removed 4 bases from V and 4 bases from J, with 17 bases in between. Looked up from germline, CDR1 is MDHEN and CDR2 is SYDVKM. The CDR3 region is CASSYSPVPGGNTIYF. CDR3 nucleotides: TGTGCCAGCAGTTATTCCCCCGTGCCCGGGGGAAACACCATATATTTT.

V is TRBV6-5 and J is TRBJ2-2; no firm D call. Germline CDR1 and CDR2: MNHEY and SVGAGI. The CDR3 has 15 residues. Trimming pared 3 bases from V and 4 bases from J, leaving 12 bases between. For the CDR3, the DNA is TGTGCCAGCAGTTATTGGGTTTCGGGCACCGGGGAGCTGTTTTTT. This encodes CASSYWVSGTGELFF.

V usage is TRBV3-1 (or the pseudogene TRBV3-2) and J usage is TRBJ2-3, with D possibly TRBD2 on 6 matching bases. Trimming cost V 4 bases and J 1 base, with 18 bases left between them. CDR1 and CDR2 from the germline V gene are LGHDT and YNNKEL (reference sequence). This CDR3 contains 17 residues. The CDR3 protein is CASSRPQTASGTDTQYF. CDR3 in DNA: TGTGCCAGCAGCCGACCCCAAACGGCTAGCGGCACAGATACGCAGTATTTT.

The rearrangement links TRBV5-6 to TRBJ1-3, with a tentative D call TRBD1 (6 bases). Germline CDR1 is SGHDT and CDR2 is YYEEEE. CDR3 length: 16 amino acids. V was clipped by 4 bases and J by 4 bases, with 18 bases between them. The DNA for the CDR3 is TGTGCCAGCAGCCAGTCCTACAGGGTCCCAGGAAACACCATATATTTT. This codes for CASSQSYRVPGNTIYF.

V gene TRBV3-1 (or the pseudogene TRBV3-2) combines with J gene TRBJ1-5, with unresolved D. This CDR3 comprises 14 residues. Trimming stripped 6 bases from V and 4 bases from J, with 13 bases between. The V gene's germline CDR1 is LGHDT and CDR2 YNNKEL (reference sequence). CDR3 amino acids: CASSGSHINQPQHF. The CDR3 nucleotides are TGTGCCAGCAGTGGCTCACATATTAATCAGCCCCAGCATTTT.

This chain joins TRBV2 and TRBJ2-7; tentative D call: TRBD2 (5 bases). The germline V and J ends were trimmed by 3 bases and 0 bases, with 6 bases remaining between them. From germline, CDR1 is SNHLY and CDR2 FYNNEI. The CDR3 extends over 13 amino acids. The CDR3 reads CASSDSDSYEQYF. The CDR3 coding sequence is TGTGCCAGCAGTGATAGCGACTCCTACGAGCAGTACTTC.

The chain employs TRBV15 and TRBJ1-1; D is unresolved. This CDR3 is 15 amino acids long. CDR1 LNHNV and CDR2 YYDKDF come from the germline V gene (reference sequence). Trimming shortened V by 0 bases and J by 5 bases, and 13 bases separated the two germline ends. DNA of the CDR3: TGTGCCACCAGCAGAGATACGGGGATTAAGACTGAAGCTTTCTTT. Translation gives CATSRDTGIKTEAFF.

V gene TRBV5-1 combines with J gene TRBJ2-2; D may be TRBD1 (5 bases). The CDR3 is 17 amino acids. Germline V gene data show CDR1 as SGHRS and CDR2 as YFSETQ. The V and J ends lost 0 bases and 0 bases respectively, with 12 bases between them. CDR3 coding DNA: TGCGCCAGCAGCTTGGGCACGACAGCAGCGAACACCGGGGAGCTGTTTTTT. It translates to CASSLGTTAANTGELFF.

The genes are TRBV30 and TRBJ1-5; no reliable D call. This CDR3 region has 14 residues. The V gene's germline CDR1 is GTSNPN and CDR2 SVGIG (reference sequence). Trimming took 0 bases from V and 7 from J, leaving 13 bases between them. The CDR3 is CAWSVAGYGQPQHF. The CDR3 bases are TGTGCCTGGAGTGTAGCAGGATATGGCCAGCCCCAGCATTTT.

The chain couples TRBV6-5 to TRBJ1-4; D is ambiguous. This CDR3 is 14 amino acids long. The V end lost 7 bases, the J end lost 0 bases, and 9 bases lay between the germline ends. Germline CDR1 is MNHEY and CDR2 is SVGAGI. CDR3 sequence reads: CASKQPSTNEKLFF. CDR3 DNA sequence: TGTGCCAGCAAACAGCCTTCAACTAATGAAAAACTGTTTTTT.

The chain combines TRBV7-2 with TRBJ1-5; D possibly corresponds to TRBD1 (6 bases). The CDR3 runs to 15 residues. Between the trimmed V and J ends, which lost 3 bases and 3 bases, there was a span of 12 bases. Germline CDR1 reads SGHTA; CDR2 reads FQGNSA. The CDR3 DNA is TGTGCCAGCAGCTTCTCCGGGACAAACAATCAGCCCCAGCATTTT. This translates into CASSFSGTNNQPQHF.

The chain employs TRBV18 and TRBJ1-3, with D unresolved. Trimming left V 3 bases short and J 8 bases short, with 11 bases between. Germline V CDR1 and CDR2: KGHSH, LQKENI. The CDR3 has 13 residues. The CDR3 protein is CASSPPGRDTIYF. The CDR3 DNA is TGTGCCAGCTCACCCCCGGGTCGGGACACCATATATTTT.

The chain joins TRBV2 to TRBJ1-2, with D maybe TRBD1 (5 bases). The CDR3 is made up of 13 amino acids. CDR1 and CDR2 (germline): SNHLY, FYNNEI. V was shortened by 4 bases and J by 4 bases, with 10 bases between the two germline ends. The CDR3 sequence: CASSAQGSYGYTF. The CDR3 nucleotides read TGTGCCAGCAGTGCCCAGGGTAGCTATGGCTACACCTTC.

J is TRBJ2-7 and V is TRBV3-1 (or the pseudogene TRBV3-2); D possibly corresponds to TRBD1 (5 bases). There are 14 residues in the CDR3. Deletions cut 0 bases from V and 5 bases from J, with 11 bases between. Looked up from germline, CDR1 is LGHDT and CDR2 is YNNKEL (reference sequence). DNA for the CDR3: TGTGCCAGCAGCCAAGAGGGGCAGGCGAACGAGCAGTACTTC. It specifies CASSQEGQANEQYF.

The chain is built from TRBV9 and TRBJ1-2, with D perhaps TRBD1 (6 bases). Trimming removed 0 bases from V and 13 bases from J, with 13 bases in between. Germline V gives CDR1 SGDLS, CDR2 YYNGEE. The CDR3 runs 12 residues. The CDR3 region has the DNA TGTGCCAGCAGCGTAGCTAACAGGGTTGGCACCTTC. It specifies CASSVANRVGTF.

The table lists this clone with a count of one. This rearrangement joins TRBV5-4 to TRBJ2-2, with 8 bases that match TRBD1. This CDR3 comprises 15 residues. Per germline, CDR1 SGHNT and CDR2 YYREEE (reference sequence). Losses at the gene ends were 4 bases for V and 4 bases for J; bases not matched to a gene: 6. Written as DNA, the CDR3 is TGTGCCAGCAGCCCGGACAGGGCGAGCACCGGGGAGCTGTTTTTT. The encoded protein is CASSPDRASTGELFF.

The genes are TRBV18 and TRBJ1-2, with D possibly being TRBD1 (5 bases). The CDR3 sequence is 14 residues long. The V gene's germline CDR1 is KGHSH and CDR2 LQKENI. V dropped 6 bases and J dropped 4 bases, with 15 bases sitting between them. The CDR3, as DNA: TGTGCCAGCTCGTCGACGAGCGGGGCCTATGGCTACACCTTC. This encodes CASSSTSGAYGYTF.

This chain uses TRBV5-1 with TRBJ2-4; D is perhaps TRBD2 (6 bases). This CDR3 contains 17 residues. V lost 3 bases, J lost 0 bases, and 16 bases lay in between. The germline CDR1 and CDR2 sequences are SGHRS and YFSETQ. The CDR3 reads CASSSLGSPEAKNIQYF. Here the CDR3 DNA reads TGCGCCAGCAGCTCCCTCGGGAGTCCAGAAGCCAAAAACATTCAGTACTTC.

The chain employs TRBV3-1 (or the pseudogene TRBV3-2) and TRBJ2-3; D gene uncertain. V lost 1 base to trimming and J lost 8 bases, with 10 bases between them. CDR3 length equals 13 residues. In germline, CDR1 is LGHDT, CDR2 YNNKEL (reference sequence). CDR3 loop: CASSQGAAGTQYF. Written as DNA, the CDR3 is TGTGCCAGCAGCCAAGGGGCCGCAGGTACGCAGTATTTT.

This chain joins TRBV2 and TRBJ2-5, with a tentative D call TRBD2 (6 bases). The germline CDR1 and CDR2 sequences are SNHLY and FYNNEI. Trimming removed 8 bases from V and 5 bases from J, with 15 bases in between. This CDR3 is built from 13 residues. CDR3 protein: CASLYTGDETQYF. CDR3 bases: TGTGCCAGCCTATATACGGGAGACGAGACCCAGTACTTC.

The chain couples TRBV7-9 to TRBJ1-5; D is perhaps TRBD1 (6 bases). The CDR3 extends over 16 amino acids. Trimming cost V 3 bases and J 2 bases, with 14 bases left between them. The germline gives CDR1 SEHNR, CDR2 FQNEAQ (reference sequence). The CDR3 loop reads CASSFGGAQGNQPQHF. The DNA of the CDR3 is TGTGCCAGCAGCTTCGGGGGGGCTCAGGGCAATCAGCCCCAGCATTTT.

This chain connects TRBV20-1 to TRBJ1-5, with unresolved D. V was clipped by 1 base and J by 11 bases, with 9 bases between them. CDR3 length: 11 residues. The germline CDR1 and CDR2 sequences are DFQATT and SNEGSKA (reference sequence). CDR3 nucleotide sequence: TGCAGTGCTAGAGTTATCGAGGCCCAGCATTTT. It is translated as CSARVIEAQHF.

The chain uses TRBV10-3 and TRBJ2-1, with 9 bases fitting TRBD2. CDR3 length: 16 residues. Looked up from germline, CDR1 is ENHRY and CDR2 is SYGVKD. With 10 bases clipped from V and 6 bases from J, the junction kept 16 bases outside the gene matches. CDR3 in amino acids: CASAPALGGRVNEQFF. The CDR3 DNA is TGTGCCAGCGCCCCGGCTCTCGGCGGGAGGGTCAATGAGCAGTTCTTC.

This sequence joins TRBV10-3 and TRBJ2-5, with TRBD2 identical over 8 bases. The CDR3 length is 18 residues. The V segment lost 8 bases and the J segment 4 bases; nucleotides outside the gene matches: 21. Germline CDR1 and CDR2: ENHRY and SYGVKD. CDR3 loop: CAIRAAPGTSGEGETQYF. As DNA, the CDR3 is TGTGCCATCCGGGCGGCTCCCGGGACTAGTGGGGAAGGAGAGACCCAGTACTTC.